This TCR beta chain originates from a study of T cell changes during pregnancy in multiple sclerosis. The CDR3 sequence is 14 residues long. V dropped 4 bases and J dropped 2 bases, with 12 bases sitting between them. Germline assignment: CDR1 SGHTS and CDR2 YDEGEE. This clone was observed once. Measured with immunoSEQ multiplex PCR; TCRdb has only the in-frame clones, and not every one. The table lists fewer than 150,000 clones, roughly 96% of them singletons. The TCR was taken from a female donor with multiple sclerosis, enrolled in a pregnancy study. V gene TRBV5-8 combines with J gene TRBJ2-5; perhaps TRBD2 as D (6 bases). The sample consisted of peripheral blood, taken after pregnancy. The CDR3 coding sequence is TGTGCCAGCAGCCCAGACGGACTACAAGAGACCCAGTACTTC. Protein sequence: CASSPDGLQETQYF.